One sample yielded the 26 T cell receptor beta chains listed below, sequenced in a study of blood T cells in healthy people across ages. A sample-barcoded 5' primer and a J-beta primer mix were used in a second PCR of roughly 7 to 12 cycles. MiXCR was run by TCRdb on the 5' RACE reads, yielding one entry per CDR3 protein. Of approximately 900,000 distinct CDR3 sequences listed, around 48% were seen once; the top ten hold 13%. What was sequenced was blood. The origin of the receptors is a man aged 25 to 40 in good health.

CDR3: CASKLQVATNEKLFF. The CDR3, as DNA: TGTGCCAGCAAACTTCAGGTTGCAACTAATGAAAAACTGTTTTTT. This chain uses TRBV11-2 with TRBJ1-4; no firm D call. The germline CDR1 and CDR2 sequences are SGHAT and FQNNGV. The CDR3 has 15 residues. The V end lost 7 bases, the J end lost 0 bases, and 12 bases lay between the germline ends.

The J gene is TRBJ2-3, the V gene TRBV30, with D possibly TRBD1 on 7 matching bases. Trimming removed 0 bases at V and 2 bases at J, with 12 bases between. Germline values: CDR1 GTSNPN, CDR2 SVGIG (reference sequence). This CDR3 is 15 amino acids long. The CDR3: CAWSVRRGLTDTQYF. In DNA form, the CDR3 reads TGTGCCTGGAGTGTACGGAGGGGGCTCACAGATACGCAGTATTTT.

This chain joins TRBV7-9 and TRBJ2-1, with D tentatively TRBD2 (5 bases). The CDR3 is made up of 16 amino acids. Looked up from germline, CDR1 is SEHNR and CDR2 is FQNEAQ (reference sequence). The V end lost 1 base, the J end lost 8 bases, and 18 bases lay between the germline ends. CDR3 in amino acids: CASSLDIGLSSHEQFF. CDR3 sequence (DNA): TGTGCCAGCAGCTTAGATATCGGTCTCTCTAGCCATGAGCAGTTCTTC.

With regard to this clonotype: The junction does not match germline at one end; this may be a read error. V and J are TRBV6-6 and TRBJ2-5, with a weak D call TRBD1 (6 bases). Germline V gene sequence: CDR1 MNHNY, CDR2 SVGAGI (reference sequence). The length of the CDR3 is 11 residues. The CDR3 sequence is CTSSLEGAQYF. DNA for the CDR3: TGTACCAGCAGCCTCGAGGGGGCCCAGTACTTC.

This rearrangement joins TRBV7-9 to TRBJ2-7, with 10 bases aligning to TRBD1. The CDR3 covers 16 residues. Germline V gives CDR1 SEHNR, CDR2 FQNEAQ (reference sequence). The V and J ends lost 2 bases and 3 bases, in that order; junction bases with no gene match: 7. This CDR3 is CASSLRQGAPYYEQYF. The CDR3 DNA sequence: TGTGCCAGCAGCTTACGACAGGGGGCCCCCTACTACGAGCAGTACTTC.

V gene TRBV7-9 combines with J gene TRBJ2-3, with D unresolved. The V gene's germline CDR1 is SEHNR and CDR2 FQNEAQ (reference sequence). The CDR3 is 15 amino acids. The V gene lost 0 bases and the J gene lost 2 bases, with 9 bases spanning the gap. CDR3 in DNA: TGTGCCAGCAGCTTAGCGATCTACAACACAGATACGCAGTATTTT. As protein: CASSLAIYNTDTQYF.

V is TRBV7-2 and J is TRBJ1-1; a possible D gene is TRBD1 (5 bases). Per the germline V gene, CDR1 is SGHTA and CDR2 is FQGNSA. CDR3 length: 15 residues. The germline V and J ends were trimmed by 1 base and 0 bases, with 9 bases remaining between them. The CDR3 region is CASSLGGNLNTEAFF. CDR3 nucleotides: TGTGCCAGCAGCTTAGGGGGCAACCTGAACACTGAAGCTTTCTTT.

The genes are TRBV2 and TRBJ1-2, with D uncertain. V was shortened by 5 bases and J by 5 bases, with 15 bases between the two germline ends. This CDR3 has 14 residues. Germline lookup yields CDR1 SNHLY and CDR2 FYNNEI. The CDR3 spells CASSFDSTGYGYTF. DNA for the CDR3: TGTGCCAGCAGTTTTGACTCGACCGGGTATGGCTACACCTTC.

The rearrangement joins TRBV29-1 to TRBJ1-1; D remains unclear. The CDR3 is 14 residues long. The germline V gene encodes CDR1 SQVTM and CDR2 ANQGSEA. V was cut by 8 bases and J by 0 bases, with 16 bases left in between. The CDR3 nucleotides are TGCAGCTATCAACCGTTCCTCTTGAACACTGAAGCTTTCTTT. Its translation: CSYQPFLLNTEAFF. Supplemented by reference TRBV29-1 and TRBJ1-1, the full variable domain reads SAVISQKPSRDICQRGTSLTIQCQVDSQVTMMFWYRQQPGQSLTLIATANQGSEATYESGFVIDKFPISRPNLTFSTLTVSNMSPEDSSIYLCSYQPFLLNTEAFFGQGTRLTVV.

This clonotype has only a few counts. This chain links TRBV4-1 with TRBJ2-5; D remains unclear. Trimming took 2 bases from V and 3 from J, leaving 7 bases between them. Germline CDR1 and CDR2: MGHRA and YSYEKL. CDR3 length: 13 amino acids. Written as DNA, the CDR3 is TGCGCCAGCAGCCAATTCAGAGAAGAGACCCAGTACTTC. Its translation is CASSQFREETQYF.

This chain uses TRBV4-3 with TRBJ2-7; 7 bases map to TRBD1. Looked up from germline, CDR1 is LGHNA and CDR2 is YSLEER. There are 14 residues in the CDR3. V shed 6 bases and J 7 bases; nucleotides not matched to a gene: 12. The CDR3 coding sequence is TGCGCCAGCAGTCCCGACAGGGTAAATAATGAGCAGTACTTC. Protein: CASSPDRVNNEQYF.

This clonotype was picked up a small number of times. DNA for the CDR3: TGTGCCAGCTCTGGAGGAAAAGAGACCCAGTACTTC. Translation: CASSGGKETQYF. The chain uses TRBV18 and TRBJ2-5, with a possible D match to TRBD2 (5 bases). The CDR3 has 12 residues. V lost 6 bases and J lost 3, with 8 bases in between. Germline CDR1 reads KGHSH; CDR2 reads LQKENI.

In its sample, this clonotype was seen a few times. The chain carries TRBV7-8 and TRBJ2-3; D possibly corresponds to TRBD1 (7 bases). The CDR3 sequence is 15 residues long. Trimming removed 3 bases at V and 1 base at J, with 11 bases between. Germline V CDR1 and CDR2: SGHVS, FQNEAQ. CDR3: CASSLRDSGTDTQYF. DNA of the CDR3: TGTGCCAGCAGCTTGCGGGACAGTGGCACAGATACGCAGTATTTT. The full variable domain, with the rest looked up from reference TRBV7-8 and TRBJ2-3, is GAGVSQSPRYKVAKRGQDVALRCDPISGHVSLFWYQQALGQGPEFLTYFQNEAQLDKSGLPSDRFFAERPEGSVSTLKIQRTQQEDSAVYLCASSLRDSGTDTQYFGPGTRLTVL.

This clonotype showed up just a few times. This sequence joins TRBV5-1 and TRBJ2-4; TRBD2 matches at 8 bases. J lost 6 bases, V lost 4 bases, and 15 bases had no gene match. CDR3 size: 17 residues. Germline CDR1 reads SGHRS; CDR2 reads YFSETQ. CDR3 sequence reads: CASSPGGPSTSGNIQYF. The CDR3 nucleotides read TGCGCCAGCAGCCCTGGCGGCCCGTCTACTAGCGGAAACATTCAGTACTTC. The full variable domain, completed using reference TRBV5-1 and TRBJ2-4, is KAGVTQTPRYLIKTRGQQVTLSCSPISGHRSVSWYQQTPGQGLQFLFEYFSETQRNKGNFPGRFSGRQFSNSRSEMNVSTLELGDSALYLCASSPGGPSTSGNIQYFGAGTRLSVL.

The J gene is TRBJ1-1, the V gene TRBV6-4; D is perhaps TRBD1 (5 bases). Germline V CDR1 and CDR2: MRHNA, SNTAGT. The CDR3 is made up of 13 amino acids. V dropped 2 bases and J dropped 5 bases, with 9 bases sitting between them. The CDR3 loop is CASSDQGGTEAFF. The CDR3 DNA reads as TGTGCCAGCAGTGACCAGGGTGGGACTGAAGCTTTCTTT.

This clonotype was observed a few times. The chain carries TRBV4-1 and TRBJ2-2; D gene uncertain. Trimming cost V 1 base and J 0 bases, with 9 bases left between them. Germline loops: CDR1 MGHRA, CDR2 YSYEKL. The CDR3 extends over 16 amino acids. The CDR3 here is CASSQGVISNTGELFF. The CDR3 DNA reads TGCGCCAGCAGCCAAGGGGTAATTTCGAACACCGGGGAGCTGTTTTTT.

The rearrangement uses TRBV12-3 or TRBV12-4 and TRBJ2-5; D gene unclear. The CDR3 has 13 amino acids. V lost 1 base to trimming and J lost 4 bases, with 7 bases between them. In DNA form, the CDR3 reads TGTGCCAGCAGTTTAGGCCCAGTAGAGACCCAGTACTTC. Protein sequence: CASSLGPVETQYF.

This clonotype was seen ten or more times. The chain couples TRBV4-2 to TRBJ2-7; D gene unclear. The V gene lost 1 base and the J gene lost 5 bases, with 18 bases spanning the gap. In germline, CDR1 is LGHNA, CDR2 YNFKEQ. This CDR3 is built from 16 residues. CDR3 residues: CASSQGDGSSRNEQYF. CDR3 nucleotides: TGTGCCAGCAGCCAAGGGGATGGATCGAGTAGGAACGAGCAGTACTTC.

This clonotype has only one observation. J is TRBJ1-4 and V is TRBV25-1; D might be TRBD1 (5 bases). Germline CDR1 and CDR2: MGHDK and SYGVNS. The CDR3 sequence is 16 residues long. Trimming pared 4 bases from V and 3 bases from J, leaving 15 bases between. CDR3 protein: CASSGAGTWANEKLFF. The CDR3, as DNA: TGTGCCAGCAGTGGGGCAGGGACGTGGGCTAATGAAAAACTGTTTTTT.

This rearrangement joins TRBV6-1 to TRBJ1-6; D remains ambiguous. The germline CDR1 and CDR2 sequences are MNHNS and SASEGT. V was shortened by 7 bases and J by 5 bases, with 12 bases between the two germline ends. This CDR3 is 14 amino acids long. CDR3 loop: CASMDGLHNSPLHF. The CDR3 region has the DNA TGTGCCAGCATGGACGGCCTTCATAATTCACCCCTCCACTTT.

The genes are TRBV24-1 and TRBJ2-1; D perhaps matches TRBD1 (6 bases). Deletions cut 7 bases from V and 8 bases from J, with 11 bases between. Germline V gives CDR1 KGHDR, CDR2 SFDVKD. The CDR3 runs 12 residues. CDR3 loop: CATSSRGDEQFF. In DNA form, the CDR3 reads TGTGCCACCAGCTCCAGGGGAGATGAGCAGTTCTTC.

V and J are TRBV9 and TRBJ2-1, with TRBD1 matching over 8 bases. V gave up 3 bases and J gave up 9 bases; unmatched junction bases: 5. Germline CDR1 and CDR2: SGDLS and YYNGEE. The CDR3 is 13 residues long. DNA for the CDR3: TGTGCCAGCAGCGCGGACAGGGCAAGTGAGCAGTTCTTC. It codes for CASSADRASEQFF.

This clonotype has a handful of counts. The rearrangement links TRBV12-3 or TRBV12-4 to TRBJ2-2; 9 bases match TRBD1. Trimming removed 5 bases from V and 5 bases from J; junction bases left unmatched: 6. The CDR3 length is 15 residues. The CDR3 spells CASSPWTGETGELFF. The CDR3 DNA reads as TGTGCCAGCAGTCCCTGGACAGGGGAAACCGGGGAGCTGTTTTTT.

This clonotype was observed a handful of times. The CDR3 spells CASSLLGAMNEQYF. Here the CDR3 DNA reads TGTGCCAGCAGCCTCCTTGGGGCCATGAACGAGCAGTACTTC. The chain couples TRBV7-2 to TRBJ2-7; D perhaps matches TRBD1 (5 bases). The CDR3 sequence is 14 residues long. Germline V lookup: CDR1 SGHTA, CDR2 FQGNSA. Between the trimmed V and J ends, which lost 5 bases and 5 bases, there was a span of 16 bases.

The CDR3 loop reads CASSSLTSGVNTGELFF. Written as DNA, the CDR3 is TGCGCCAGCAGCTCTCTGACTAGCGGGGTTAACACCGGGGAGCTGTTTTTT. The V and J genes are TRBV5-1 and TRBJ2-2, with 11 bases that match TRBD2. Germline V gives CDR1 SGHRS, CDR2 YFSETQ. The CDR3 is 17 residues long. V was pared by 3 bases and J by 2 bases, with 6 bases of the junction left unmatched.

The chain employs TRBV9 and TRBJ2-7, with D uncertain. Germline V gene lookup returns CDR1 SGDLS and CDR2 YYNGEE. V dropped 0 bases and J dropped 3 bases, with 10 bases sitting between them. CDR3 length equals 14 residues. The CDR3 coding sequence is TGTGCCAGCAGCGTAGCAGCAGATGACTACGAGCAGTACTTC. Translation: CASSVAADDYEQYF.